This T cell receptor (beta chain) was identified in a study of blood T cell repertoires in COVID-19. Across the whole study: Sample material is recorded as cDNA or gDNA derived from T cells, B-cell-depleted T cells, or PBMCs.

In the original analysis: Estimated nucleated cell counts came from reference gene primer amplification. Data came from immunoSEQ multiplex PCR; TCRdb stores just in-frame clones and leaves some out. V, J and clone size derive from that table, while D and trimming were established from the DNA sequence. The sample lists roughly 240,000 clones, around nine tenths occurring once. The sample was peripheral blood. The TCR sequence derives from a woman aged 60-70 years who had recovered from COVID-19.

CDR3 bases: TGTGCCAGCAGCCTCAGGGGTGCACAAGAGACCCAGTACTTC. It translates to CASSLRGAQETQYF. This sequence joins TRBV3-1 (or the pseudogene TRBV3-2) and TRBJ2-5; possibly TRBD1 for D (6 bases). CDR3 length equals 14 residues. Germline CDR1 and CDR2: LGHDT and YNNKEL (reference sequence). Trimming shortened V by 4 bases and J by 2 bases, and 11 bases separated the two germline ends.